Following are 24 T cell receptor beta chains from one sample sequenced in a study of T cells in localized non-small cell lung cancer. Some clones are missing from TCRdb's copy, which holds only in-frame ones; the method was immunoSEQ multiplex PCR. The data show roughly 24,000 clones, roughly 90% seen once. Material: peripheral blood, obtained before any cancer treatment. Receptor source: a female donor of 60 years or more with stage II squamous cell lung carcinoma.

The DNA of the CDR3 is TGCAGCGCCCTAGGGGGGGCAGATACGCAGTATTTT. It codes for CSALGGADTQYF. The chain carries TRBV29-1 and TRBJ2-3, with D tentatively TRBD2 (7 bases). The CDR3 contains 12 residues. The germline gives CDR1 SQVTM, CDR2 ANQGSEA. V lost 7 bases, J lost 4 bases, and 12 bases lay in between.

The genes are TRBV2 and TRBJ2-6, with 8 bases identical to TRBD1. With 5 bases clipped from V and 4 bases from J, the junction kept 4 bases outside the gene matches. This CDR3 contains 15 residues. The germline V gene encodes CDR1 SNHLY and CDR2 FYNNEI. CDR3 nucleotides: TGTGCCAGCAGTTATCAGGGGGCAGGGGCCAACGTCCTGACTTTC. This translates into CASSYQGAGANVLTF.

The chain carries TRBV15 and TRBJ1-2; no firm D call. CDR1 is LNHNV, CDR2 YYDKDF, per germline (reference sequence). V was cut by 3 bases and J by 5 bases, with 13 bases left in between. This CDR3 contains 14 residues. In nucleotides, the CDR3 is TGTGCCACCAGCAGTTTCCAGGATAATTATGGCTACACCTTC. As protein: CATSSFQDNYGYTF.

V and J are TRBV10-3 and TRBJ1-1; D is ambiguous. This CDR3 is 16 amino acids long. Deletions cut 4 bases from V and 1 base from J, with 16 bases between. Germline-derived CDR1 and CDR2 are ENHRY and SYGVKD. CDR3 loop: CAISGASLKPNTEAFF. The CDR3 DNA reads TGTGCCATCAGTGGGGCTTCCTTGAAGCCGAACACTGAAGCTTTCTTT.

The rearrangement links TRBV6-5 to TRBJ1-2; 7 bases agree with TRBD1. Germline CDR1 and CDR2: MNHEY and SVGAGI. Losses at the gene ends were 11 bases for V and 6 bases for J; bases not matched to a gene: 9. This CDR3 has 12 residues. The CDR3 nucleotides are TGTGCCGCTCGTCGGACAGGCCATGGCTACACCTTC. This gives the protein CAARRTGHGYTF.

The V gene is TRBV7-2, the J gene TRBJ2-5, with TRBD2 matching over 14 bases. The J segment lost 6 bases and the V segment lost 5 bases, leaving 8 bases of the junction unmatched. Per germline, CDR1 SGHTA and CDR2 FQGNSA. This CDR3 has 16 amino acids. CDR3 protein: CASSPRLAGGSQTQYF. The CDR3 bases are TGTGCCAGCAGCCCAAGACTAGCGGGGGGGTCGCAGACCCAGTACTTC.

The rearrangement links TRBV5-1 to TRBJ1-4; D is ambiguous. CDR3 length: 14 residues. V was cut by 1 base and J by 7 bases, with 11 bases left in between. The germline gives CDR1 SGHRS, CDR2 YFSETQ. CDR3 sequence (DNA): TGCGCCAGCAGCTTGTTTCAGTCTGGTGAAAAACTGTTTTTT. It yields the protein CASSLFQSGEKLFF.

The chain uses TRBV30 and TRBJ2-1, with D possibly TRBD2 on 6 matching bases. Germline V gene lookup returns CDR1 GTSNPN and CDR2 SVGIG (reference sequence). Trimming shortened V by 2 bases and J by 8 bases, and 13 bases separated the two germline ends. CDR3 length: 13 amino acids. The CDR3 coding sequence is TGTGCCTGGAGTCTTCAGGAGGGGTATGAGCAGTTCTTC. It specifies CAWSLQEGYEQFF. Together with reference TRBV30 and TRBJ2-1, the CDR3 gives the full variable domain: SQTIHQWPATLVQPVGSPLSLECTVEGTSNPNLYWYRQAAGRGLQLLFYSVGIGQISSEVPQNLSASRPQDRQFILSSKKLLLSDSGFYLCAWSLQEGYEQFFGPGTRLTVL.

V and J are TRBV4-1 and TRBJ2-2; TRBD1 aligns across 7 bases. In germline, CDR1 is MGHRA, CDR2 YSYEKL. Trimming at V came to 0 bases and at J to 8 bases, leaving 6 bases not matched to a gene. The CDR3 has 15 amino acids. CDR3 amino acids: CASSQEDRTGGELFF. The CDR3 region has the DNA TGCGCCAGCAGCCAAGAGGACAGGACTGGAGGGGAGCTGTTTTTT.

The chain employs TRBV28 and TRBJ1-6; D is uncertain. This CDR3 region has 12 residues. Trimming took off 7 bases at V and 6 bases at J, with 7 bases between the two ends. Germline loops: CDR1 MDHEN, CDR2 SYDVKM. The CDR3 region is CASIDSNSPLHF. CDR3 bases: TGTGCCAGCATTGACTCTAATTCACCCCTCCACTTT.

The chain employs TRBV21-1 and TRBJ2-5; the table's D call TRBD1 went unverified against the DNA. TRBV21-1 constitutes a pseudogene. The CDR3 has 16 amino acids. This chain's CDR3 is CASRVGAGGLQETQYF. CDR3 DNA: TGTGCCAGCAGAGTGGGGGCAGGGGGCCTCCAAGAGACCCAGTACTTC.

The gene calls are TRBV19 and TRBJ1-2; D uncertain. This CDR3 has 13 amino acids. V was pared by 2 bases and J by 4 bases, with 8 bases between. Germline loops: CDR1 LNHDA, CDR2 SQIVND (reference sequence). This chain's CDR3 is CASSIRQTYGYTF. DNA of the CDR3: TGTGCCAGTAGTATAAGGCAGACCTATGGCTACACCTTC.

This clone was detected only once. The CDR3 loop reads CASGQGAASNSPLHF. The CDR3 nucleotides are TGTGCCAGCGGGCAGGGGGCAGCATCTAATTCACCCCTCCACTTT. V usage is TRBV7-2 and J usage is TRBJ1-6, with 8 bases identical to TRBD1. The CDR3 consists of 15 residues. V lost 8 bases to trimming and J lost 6 bases; unmatched junction nucleotides: 9. From germline, CDR1 is SGHTA and CDR2 FQGNSA.

The rearrangement uses TRBV11-2 and TRBJ1-3; no clear D. The CDR3 length is 14 residues. V dropped 5 bases and J dropped 2 bases, with 10 bases sitting between them. Germline CDR1 and CDR2: SGHAT and FQNNGV. CDR3: CASSPLRAGNTIYF. As DNA, the CDR3 is TGTGCCAGCAGCCCTCTAAGGGCTGGAAACACCATATATTTT. The full variable domain, in which reference TRBV11-2 and TRBJ1-3 provide the parts outside the CDR3, is EAGVAQSPRYKIIEKRQSVAFWCNPISGHATLYWYQQILGQGPKLLIQFQNNGVVDDSQLPKDRFSAERLKGVDSTLKIQPAKLEDSAVYLCASSPLRAGNTIYFGEGSWLTVV.

The chain has TRBV19 and TRBJ2-5; no definite D call. This CDR3 spans 15 amino acids. The V gene lost 6 bases and the J gene lost 1 base, with 15 bases spanning the gap. The germline V gene encodes CDR1 LNHDA and CDR2 SQIVND (reference sequence). CDR3 loop: CASRLRPLAQETQYF. The CDR3 DNA reads TGTGCCAGTAGACTCCGGCCGCTCGCCCAAGAGACCCAGTACTTC.

The V call is TRBV2, the J call TRBJ1-3; 8 bases align to TRBD1. CDR1 is SNHLY, CDR2 FYNNEI, per germline. The CDR3 is 17 residues long. The J segment lost 0 bases and the V segment lost 6 bases, leaving 10 bases of the junction unmatched. The CDR3 loop is CASSGWTGSLSGNTIYF. CDR3 bases: TGTGCCAGCAGCGGATGGACAGGGTCACTCTCTGGAAACACCATATATTTT.

V is TRBV5-1 and J is TRBJ2-5, with D possibly being TRBD2 (6 bases). Trimming shortened V by 3 bases and J by 7 bases, and 10 bases separated the two germline ends. The CDR3 sequence is 12 residues long. Germline V gives CDR1 SGHRS, CDR2 YFSETQ. The CDR3 region is CASSSRRGTQYF. CDR3 sequence (DNA): TGCGCCAGCAGCTCGAGGCGGGGGACCCAGTACTTC. Combining the CDR3 with reference TRBV5-1 and TRBJ2-5 gives the whole variable domain KAGVTQTPRYLIKTRGQQVTLSCSPISGHRSVSWYQQTPGQGLQFLFEYFSETQRNKGNFPGRFSGRQFSNSRSEMNVSTLELGDSALYLCASSSRRGTQYFGPGTRLLVL.

The V gene is TRBV7-9, the J gene TRBJ1-1; D not resolved. V shed 0 bases and J shed 6 bases, with 14 bases lying between them. Germline assignment: CDR1 SEHNR and CDR2 FQNEAQ (reference sequence). This CDR3 comprises 15 residues. CDR3 amino acids: CASSLASMKAAEAFF. The CDR3 bases are TGTGCCAGCAGCTTAGCCTCTATGAAGGCTGCTGAAGCTTTCTTT.

The table lists this clone with a count of one. J is TRBJ2-5 and V is TRBV7-2; D remains unclear. The germline V gene encodes CDR1 SGHTA and CDR2 FQGNSA. The V end was cut by 3 bases, the J end by 2 bases, with 10 bases between. The CDR3 consists of 14 residues. CDR3 in amino acids: CASSFLPRQETQYF. CDR3 DNA sequence: TGTGCCAGCAGCTTCCTCCCGCGGCAAGAGACCCAGTACTTC.

The V gene is TRBV30, the J gene TRBJ2-5, with 7 nucleotides matching TRBD2. The CDR3 extends over 15 amino acids. Germline CDR1 reads GTSNPN; CDR2 reads SVGIG (reference sequence). Trimming took 2 bases from V and 1 from J; bases not matched to a gene: 7. CDR3 region: CAWSRSGRGQETQYF. CDR3 coding DNA: TGTGCCTGGAGTCGTTCGGGGAGGGGCCAAGAGACCCAGTACTTC.

The rearrangement joins TRBV6-5 to TRBJ2-6; D not resolved. The V gene's germline CDR1 is MNHEY and CDR2 SVGAGI. This CDR3 comprises 14 residues. Between the trimmed V and J ends, which lost 0 bases and 5 bases, there was a span of 5 bases. CDR3 sequence: CASSYSFRANVLTF. DNA of the CDR3: TGTGCCAGCAGTTACTCTTTCAGGGCCAACGTCCTGACTTTC.

This clone was found once. V and J are TRBV9 and TRBJ2-5; 7 positions agree with TRBD2. Losses at the gene ends were 3 bases for V and 1 base for J; bases not matched to a gene: 3. Germline-derived CDR1 and CDR2 are SGDLS and YYNGEE. The CDR3 totals 14 residues. CDR3 nucleotides: TGTGCCAGCAGCGCAGGGACTACCCAAGAGACCCAGTACTTC. It encodes CASSAGTTQETQYF.

There are a few counts of this clone. The chain links TRBV6-1 to TRBJ1-5; TRBD1 might be the D (5 bases). V was pared by 2 bases and J by 11 bases, with 22 bases between. CDR1 and CDR2 (germline): MNHNS, SASEGT. The CDR3 covers 16 residues. The CDR3 protein is CASSEQGRQTFQAQHF. The CDR3 DNA reads TGTGCCAGCAGTGAACAGGGCAGGCAGACCTTTCAAGCCCAGCATTTT.

The rearrangement links TRBV7-2 to TRBJ2-7; D may be TRBD2 (5 bases). Germline CDR1 and CDR2: SGHTA and FQGNSA. The CDR3 totals 14 residues. V lost 5 bases, J lost 1 base, and 12 bases lay in between. The CDR3 loop is CASSPEAVSYEQYF. The DNA for the CDR3 is TGTGCCAGCAGCCCCGAAGCGGTTTCCTACGAGCAGTACTTC.